These 3 T cell receptor beta chains originate from one sample sequenced in a study of blood T cell repertoires in COVID-19 (dated by TCRdb to the early 2020s). Library method: the immunoSEQ multiplex PCR assay. Sourced from immuneACCESS, this table was stored by TCRdb with only in-frame sequences that have V and J called. A share of the clones is absent; for the studies checked, an unresolved V gene accounts for under half, and the remainder has no known explanation. This sample gives about 51,000 clones in total; 86% of them show up just once. In total, the top ten clones hold 3.5% to 5% of the sample. Sequenced input: peripheral blood. The receptors here all came from an elderly man with active COVID-19.

The V gene is TRBV18, the J gene TRBJ2-1; the match to TRBD2 covers 9 bases. The length of the CDR3 is 13 residues. V dropped 6 bases and J dropped 7; count of bases not matched to a gene: 4. Germline CDR1 KGHSH, CDR2 LQKENI. The DNA of the CDR3 is TGTGCCAGCTCTAGCGGGAGTTCGAATGAGCAGTTCTTC. Amino acids: CASSSGSSNEQFF.

The rearrangement uses TRBV5-5 and TRBJ1-2, with 7 bases lining up with TRBD1. Per the germline V gene, CDR1 is SGHKS and CDR2 is YYEKEE (reference sequence). This CDR3 is 12 amino acids long. Trimming took 2 bases from V and 7 from J; bases not matched to a gene: 2. This CDR3 reads CASSLQGFGYTF. For the CDR3, the DNA is TGTGCCAGCAGCTTACAGGGGTTTGGCTACACCTTC.

This rearrangement joins TRBV28 to TRBJ1-6; the D gene is possibly TRBD1 (6 bases). V gave up 5 bases and J gave up 0 bases, with 11 bases separating them. The CDR3 has 16 residues. Per the germline V gene, CDR1 is MDHEN and CDR2 is SYDVKM. The CDR3 here is CASSPGQSSYNSPLHF. CDR3 bases: TGTGCCAGCAGTCCCGGACAGAGCTCCTATAATTCACCCCTCCACTTT.